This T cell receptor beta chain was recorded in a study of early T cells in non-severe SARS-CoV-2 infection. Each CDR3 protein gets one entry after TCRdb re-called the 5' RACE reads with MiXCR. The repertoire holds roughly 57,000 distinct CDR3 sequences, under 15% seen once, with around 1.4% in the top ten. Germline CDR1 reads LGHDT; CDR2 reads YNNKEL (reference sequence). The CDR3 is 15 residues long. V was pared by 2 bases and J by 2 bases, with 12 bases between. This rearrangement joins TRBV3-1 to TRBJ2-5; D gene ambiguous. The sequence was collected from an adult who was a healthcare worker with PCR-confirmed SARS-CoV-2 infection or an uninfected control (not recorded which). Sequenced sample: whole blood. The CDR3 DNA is TGTGCCAGCAGCCAAAACATAGGCCAGCAAGAGACCCAGTACTTC. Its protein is CASSQNIGQQETQYF.